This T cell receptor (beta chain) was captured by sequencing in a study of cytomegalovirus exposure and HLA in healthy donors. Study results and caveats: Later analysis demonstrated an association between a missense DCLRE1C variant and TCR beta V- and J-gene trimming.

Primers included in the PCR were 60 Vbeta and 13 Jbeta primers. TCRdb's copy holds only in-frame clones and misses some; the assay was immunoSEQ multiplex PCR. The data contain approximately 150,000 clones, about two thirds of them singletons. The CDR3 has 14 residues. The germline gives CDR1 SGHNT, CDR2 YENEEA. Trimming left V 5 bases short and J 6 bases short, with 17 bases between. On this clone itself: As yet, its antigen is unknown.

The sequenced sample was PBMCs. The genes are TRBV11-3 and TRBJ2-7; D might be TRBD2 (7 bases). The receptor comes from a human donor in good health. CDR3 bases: TGTGCCAGCAGCGAGGGGGGGGGTTCGGGCGAGCAGTACTTC. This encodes CASSEGGGSGEQYF.